This T cell receptor (beta chain) was sequenced for a study of read filtering for tumor transcriptome and immune sequencing. The V gene's germline CDR1 is LGHDT and CDR2 YNNKEL (reference sequence). V was cut by 0 bases and J by 8 bases, with 16 bases left in between. This CDR3 region has 15 residues. The library was built from roughly 400 ng RNA with molecular barcoded adaptors for alpha/delta and beta/gamma chains. One entry per CDR3 protein results from TCRdb running MiXCR on the reads. The table records some 38,000 distinct CDR3 sequences, roughly 12% of them present only once. The table lists this clonotype with many counts.

The gene calls are TRBV3-1 and TRBJ1-2; weak D call: TRBD1 (6 bases). The source material was a population of CD138-negative cells sorted from bone marrow. The receptor was isolated from a donor older than 35 with multiple myeloma. This CDR3 is CASSQDGGGTRGYTF. The CDR3 DNA sequence: TGTGCCAGCAGCCAAGATGGGGGGGGGACACGCGGCTACACCTTC.